Presented here are 15 T cell receptor beta chains from one specimen sequenced in a study of blood T cell repertoires in COVID-19. The repertoire was sequenced with immunoSEQ multiplex PCR; TCRdb's copy has only in-frame clones and lacks some. In the table there are some 60,000 clones, approximately 80% of which are singletons. Input material: peripheral blood. These receptors came from a man in his forties or fifties with COVID-19, enrolled during active disease.

The rearrangement links TRBV20-1 to TRBJ2-7, with D possibly TRBD2 on 6 matching bases. The CDR3 has 14 amino acids. The germline CDR1 and CDR2 sequences are DFQATT and SNEGSKA (reference sequence). Trimming pared 3 bases from V and 2 bases from J, leaving 14 bases between. The CDR3 nucleotides read TGCAGTGCTAGTCCGGGACTGCGACCCTACGAGCAGTACTTC. This gives the protein CSASPGLRPYEQYF.

V gene TRBV7-2 combines with J gene TRBJ2-1, with D possibly TRBD2 on 6 matching bases. CDR3 length: 16 residues. Germline V CDR1 and CDR2: SGHTA, FQGNSA. Trimming removed 1 base at V and 0 bases at J, with 10 bases between. The CDR3 spells CASSLDAGSSYNEQFF. The CDR3, as DNA: TGTGCCAGCAGCTTAGATGCGGGGAGCTCCTACAATGAGCAGTTCTTC.

This clone was detected a few times. V usage is TRBV5-1 and J usage is TRBJ2-5, with D tentatively TRBD1 (6 bases). CDR1 and CDR2 from the germline V gene are SGHRS and YFSETQ. The CDR3 is made up of 14 amino acids. Trimming stripped 1 base from V and 2 bases from J, with 9 bases between. This chain's CDR3 is CASSLLTGQETQYF. Here the CDR3 DNA reads TGCGCCAGCAGCTTGCTGACAGGACAAGAGACCCAGTACTTC. The full variable domain, in which reference TRBV5-1 and TRBJ2-5 provide the parts outside the CDR3, is KAGVTQTPRYLIKTRGQQVTLSCSPISGHRSVSWYQQTPGQGLQFLFEYFSETQRNKGNFPGRFSGRQFSNSRSEMNVSTLELGDSALYLCASSLLTGQETQYFGPGTRLLVL.

The J gene is TRBJ2-7, the V gene TRBV28; 8 bases map to TRBD2. J gave up 0 bases and V 7 bases, and 5 bases lay outside the gene matches. Germline-derived CDR1 and CDR2 are MDHEN and SYDVKM. CDR3 length: 14 residues. CDR3 residues: CASKEAGGSYEQYF. CDR3 sequence (DNA): TGTGCCAGCAAAGAGGCGGGGGGCTCCTACGAGCAGTACTTC.

The genes are TRBV6-4 and TRBJ2-1; D perhaps matches TRBD1 (6 bases). The CDR3 consists of 13 residues. Deletions cut 2 bases from V and 11 bases from J, with 13 bases between. The germline V gene encodes CDR1 MRHNA and CDR2 SNTAGT. CDR3 in DNA: TGTGCCAGCAGTGACGGGACAAATAATAAGCAGTTCTTC. Protein: CASSDGTNNKQFF.

CDR3 amino acids: CATSDARDRTEAFF. The CDR3 DNA is TGTGCCACCAGTGACGCCCGGGACAGGACTGAAGCTTTCTTT. The rearrangement links TRBV24-1 to TRBJ1-1; 8 nucleotides agree with TRBD1. V gave up 4 bases and J gave up 5 bases; unmatched junction bases: 5. CDR1 and CDR2 (germline): KGHDR, SFDVKD. The CDR3 extends over 14 amino acids.

The chain couples TRBV11-3 to TRBJ1-1; 7 bases are a match to TRBD1. The CDR3 is made up of 13 amino acids. Germline V CDR1 and CDR2: SGHNT, YENEEA. The junction had 4 bases not matched to a gene; V was cut back by 5 bases and J by 4 bases. The CDR3: CASSTAGGTEAFF. CDR3 coding DNA: TGTGCCAGCAGCACCGCAGGGGGCACTGAAGCTTTCTTT. Full variable domain (remainder filled in from reference TRBV11-3 and TRBJ1-1): EAGVVQSPRYKIIEKKQPVAFWCNPISGHNTLYWYLQNLGQGPELLIRYENEEAVDDSQLPKDRFSAERLKGVDSTLKIQPAELGDSAVYLCASSTAGGTEAFFGQGTRLTVV.

V usage is TRBV7-3 and J usage is TRBJ2-3; 7 bases are shared with TRBD2. V was clipped by 4 bases and J by 15 bases; unmatched bases: 13. This CDR3 is built from 13 residues. CDR1 is SGHTA and CDR2 is FQGTGA in the germline V gene. This chain's CDR3 is CASSSSSTSLGYF. The CDR3, as DNA: TGTGCCAGCAGCTCCTCCTCGACTAGCTTAGGTTATTTT.

The chain combines TRBV6-5 with TRBJ1-1; 7 bases match TRBD1. The V and J ends lost 2 bases and 6 bases, in that order; junction bases with no gene match: 9. The CDR3 runs to 15 residues. Per the germline V gene, CDR1 is MNHEY and CDR2 is SVGAGI. The CDR3 bases are TGTGCCAGCAGTTACGACAGGGCTGGGTCGCCTGAAGCTTTCTTT. It yields the protein CASSYDRAGSPEAFF.

The chain is built from TRBV20-1 and TRBJ2-7; the match to TRBD1 covers 7 bases. Germline V CDR1 and CDR2: DFQATT, SNEGSKA (reference sequence). There are 15 residues in the CDR3. V was pared by 3 bases and J by 2 bases, with 10 bases of the junction left unmatched. The CDR3 DNA sequence: TGCAGTGCTAGTGCTGGGGACAGATCTACCTACGAGCAGTACTTC. Its protein is CSASAGDRSTYEQYF.

This clone was detected only a few times. This chain links TRBV3-1 (or the pseudogene TRBV3-2) with TRBJ1-2; TRBD1 agrees at 8 bases. The CDR3 spans 13 residues. Trimming at V came to 6 bases and at J to 8 bases, leaving 8 bases not matched to a gene. In germline, CDR1 is LGHDT, CDR2 YNNKEL (reference sequence). The chain's CDR3 is CASSDRDRHGYTF. In DNA, the CDR3 is TGTGCCAGCAGTGACCGGGACAGGCACGGCTACACCTTC.

The V and J genes are TRBV6-5 and TRBJ2-3; D call uncertain. The germline V gene encodes CDR1 MNHEY and CDR2 SVGAGI. Trimming stripped 10 bases from V and 0 bases from J, with 14 bases between. The CDR3 covers 14 residues. CDR3 DNA: TGTGCCACCTCTAGTGTTACTAGCACAGATACGCAGTATTTT. Translation gives CATSSVTSTDTQYF.

V gene TRBV28 combines with J gene TRBJ1-4, with D uncertain. Trimming stripped 6 bases from V and 0 bases from J, with 11 bases between. The CDR3 sequence is 15 residues long. Germline V gene lookup returns CDR1 MDHEN and CDR2 SYDVKM. As DNA, the CDR3 is TGTGCCAGCAGAGCCGGCGGGGCAACTAATGAAAAACTGTTTTTT. It encodes CASRAGGATNEKLFF. The complete variable domain, with remaining parts taken from reference TRBV28 and TRBJ1-4, reads DVKVTQSSRYLVKRTGEKVFLECVQDMDHENMFWYRQDPGLGLRLIYFSYDVKMKEKGDIPEGYSVSREKKERFSLILESASTNQTSMYLCASRAGGATNEKLFFGSGTQLSVL.

This clone was picked up one time. V and J are TRBV2 and TRBJ1-1; TRBD1 agrees at 11 bases. Germline values: CDR1 SNHLY, CDR2 FYNNEI. Losses at the gene ends were 6 bases for V and 10 bases for J; bases not matched to a gene: 7. The CDR3 runs to 13 residues. DNA for the CDR3: TGTGCCAGCAGGGGGACAGGGGGTCCCGGAGCTTTCTTT. This sequence encodes CASRGTGGPGAFF.

The chain uses TRBV2 and TRBJ2-1, with D possibly matching TRBD2 (6 bases). CDR1 and CDR2 from the germline V gene are SNHLY and FYNNEI. V was pared by 6 bases and J by 4 bases, with 16 bases between. CDR3 length: 15 amino acids. CDR3 region: CASSYWTTQYNEQFF. The CDR3 DNA follows: TGTGCCAGCAGCTATTGGACTACTCAATACAATGAGCAGTTCTTC.